The entry below describes one T cell receptor (beta chain). Antigen specificity is unknown. One junction end does not reproduce the germline sequence, and a read error may be involved. Generated by immunoSEQ multiplex PCR, the TCRdb table keeps only in-frame clones and is missing some. Of 100,000 to 150,000 clones listed, about nine tenths are singletons. The entry originates in a study of T cell responses to AZD1222 COVID-19 vaccine. CDR3 size: 15 residues. CDR1 is MNHEY, CDR2 SVGAGI, per germline. Study-wide results and caveats: In all cases, repertoires were sampled only after the peak T cell response. It was only a handful of AZD1222 recipients who were seropositive at baseline. White British people made up most donors, females outnumbered males, and clonal diversity was possibly underestimated.

This chain connects TRBV6-5 to TRBJ1-3; D perhaps matches TRBD1 (5 bases). Sequenced here: peripheral blood, sampled on day 0 of AZD1222 vaccination. The origin of this receptor is an adult in good health. The CDR3 region has the DNA TGTGTCAGCAGGGCAGGTAGTATCTCTGGAAACACCATATATTTT. Translation: CVSRAGSISGNTIYF.